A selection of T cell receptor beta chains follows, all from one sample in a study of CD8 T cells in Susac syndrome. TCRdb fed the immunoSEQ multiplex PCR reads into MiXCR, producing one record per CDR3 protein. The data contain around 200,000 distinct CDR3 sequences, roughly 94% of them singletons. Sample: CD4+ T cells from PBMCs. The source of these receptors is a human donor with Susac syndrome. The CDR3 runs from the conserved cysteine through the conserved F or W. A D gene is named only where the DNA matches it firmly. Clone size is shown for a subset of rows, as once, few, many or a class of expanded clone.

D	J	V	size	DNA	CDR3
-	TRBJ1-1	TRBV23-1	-	TGCGCCAGCAGTCAATGCGGCAGGCCCACTGAAGCTTTCTTT	CASSQCGRPTEAFF
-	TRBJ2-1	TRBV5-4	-	TGTGCCAGCAGCTATACACTCGGGACACGGCACAATGAGCAGTTCTTC	CASSYTLGTRHNEQFF
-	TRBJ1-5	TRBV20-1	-	TGCAGTGCTAGAAAGAGTGGAGGTGGCAATCAGCCCCAGCATTTT	CSARKSGGGNQPQHF
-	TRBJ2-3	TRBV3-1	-	TGTGCCAGCAGTCATAGCGGAACCACAGATACGCAGTATTTT	CASSHSGTTDTQYF
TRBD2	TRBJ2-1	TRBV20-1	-	TGCAGTGCTAGAGATGGTGGCGGGAGGTACAATGAGCAGTTCTTC	CSARDGGGRYNEQFF
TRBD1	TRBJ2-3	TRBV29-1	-	TGCAGCTCGACAGGGGATGGAGATACGCAGTATTTT	CSSTGDGDTQYF
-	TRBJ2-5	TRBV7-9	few	TGTGCCAGCAGCTTATCTGGGAGAGAGACCCAGTACTTC	CASSLSGRETQYF
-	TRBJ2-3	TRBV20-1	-	TGCAGTGCTAGAGATGGGGAGACAGATACGCAGTATTTT	CSARDGETDTQYF
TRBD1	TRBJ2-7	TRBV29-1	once	TGCAGCGTCCGGGACAGGGGGCTCGAGCAGTACTTC	CSVRDRGLEQYF
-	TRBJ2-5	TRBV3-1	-	TGTGCCAGCAGCCAAGGAAGTCAAGAGAAGTACTTC	CASSQGSQEKYF
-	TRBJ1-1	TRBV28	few	TGTGCCAGCAGTTTGAGGGGAACTGAAGCTTTCTTT	CASSLRGTEAFF
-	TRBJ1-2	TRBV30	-	TGTGCCTGGAGGTTGGACGGGTACTATGGCTACACCTTC	CAWRLDGYYGYTF
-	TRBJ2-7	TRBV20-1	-	TGCAGTGCTAGAGATCCCGACAGGCTCCCCTACGAGCAGTACTTC	CSARDPDRLPYEQYF
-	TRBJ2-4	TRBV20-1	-	TGCAGTGCTGGAACTAGCCCGCGCGACATTCAGTACTTC	CSAGTSPRDIQYF
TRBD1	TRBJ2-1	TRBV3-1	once	TGTGCCAGCAGCCAAGAGGCCGGACAGGGATGGGATGAGCAGTTCTTC	CASSQEAGQGWDEQFF
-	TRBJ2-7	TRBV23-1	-	TGCGCCAGCAGTCAATCGGAGGGGCCCTACGAGCAGTACTTC	CASSQSEGPYEQYF
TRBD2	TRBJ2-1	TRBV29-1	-	TGCAGCGTCGCCGCTAGCGGTTCCTACAATGAGCAGTTCTTC	CSVAASGSYNEQFF
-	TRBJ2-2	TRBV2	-	TGTGCCAGCAGTAGTCTCGGGGGTTCGAACACCGGGGAGCTGTTTTTT	CASSSLGGSNTGELFF
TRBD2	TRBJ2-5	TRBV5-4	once	TGTGCCAGCAGTTCTTCTAGCGGGGGGGGCCAAGAGACCCAGTACTTC	CASSSSSGGGQETQYF
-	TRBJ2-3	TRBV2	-	TGTGCCAGCAGTAGAGACAGGATCACAGATACGCAGTATTTT	CASSRDRITDTQYF
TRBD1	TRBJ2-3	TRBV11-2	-	TGTGCCAGCAGCCAACGAACAGGGGTCACAGATACGCAGTATTTT	CASSQRTGVTDTQYF
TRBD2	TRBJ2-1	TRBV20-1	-	TGCAGTGCCCCCGGTAGCAGCGGGAGTTTATACAATGAGCAGTTCTTC	CSAPGSSGSLYNEQFF
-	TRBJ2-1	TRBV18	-	TGTGCCAGCGCCCCCAGGAGCGGCGAATACAATGAGCAGTTCTTC	CASAPRSGEYNEQFF
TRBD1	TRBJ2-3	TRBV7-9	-	TGTGCCAGCAGCTTGGCAGGTGGACAGGGTTTGAAAGATACGCAGTATTTT	CASSLAGGQGLKDTQYF
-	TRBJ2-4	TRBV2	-	TGTGCCAGCAGTGATCCTAGGAACTCGCTAGCCAAAAACATTCAGTACTTC	CASSDPRNSLAKNIQYF
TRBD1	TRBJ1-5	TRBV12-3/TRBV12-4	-	TGTGCCAGCAGGCTGGAGACAGGGGGCGGGCAGCCCCAGCATTTT	CASRLETGGGQPQHF
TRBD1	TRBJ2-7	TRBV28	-	TGTGCCAGCAGTCGGACAGGGGGACCCTACGAGCAGTACTTC	CASSRTGGPYEQYF
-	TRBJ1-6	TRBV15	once	TGTGCCACCAGCAGAGATCGCGCGGGATCACCCCTCCACTTT	CATSRDRAGSPLHF
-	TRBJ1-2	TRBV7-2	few	TGTGCCAGCAGCCGCGGGCCCTATGGCTACACCTTC	CASSRGPYGYTF
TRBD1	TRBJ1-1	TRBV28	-	TGTGCCAGCAGTCCATTCATGGACAGGTACACTGAAGCTTTCTTT	CASSPFMDRYTEAFF
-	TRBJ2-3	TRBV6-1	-	TGTGCCAGCAGTCCCGATGGGGGGTTCGGCACAGATACGCAGTATTTT	CASSPDGGFGTDTQYF
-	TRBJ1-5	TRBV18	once	TGTGCCACCGTCGACGGACCCAATCAGCCCCAGCATTTT	CATVDGPNQPQHF
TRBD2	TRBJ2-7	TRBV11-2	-	TGTGCCAGCAGCTGGGGGGGAGCCTACGAGCAGTACTTC	CASSWGGAYEQYF
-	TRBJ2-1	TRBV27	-	TGTGCCAGCACTTTACGAGGGACTGATGAGCAGTTCTTC	CASTLRGTDEQFF
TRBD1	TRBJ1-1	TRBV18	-	TGTGCCAGCTCACCCGGGACAGGGCCCAACACTGAAGCTTTCTTT	CASSPGTGPNTEAFF
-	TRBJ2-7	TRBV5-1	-	TGCGCCAGCAGCTTGGAAAGGACAGCAATCTACGAGCAGTACTTC	CASSLERTAIYEQYF
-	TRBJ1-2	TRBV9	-	TGTGCCAGCAGCGTAGACGACACGCTATATGGCTACACCTTC	CASSVDDTLYGYTF
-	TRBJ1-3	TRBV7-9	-	TGTGCCAGCAGCTTAGCGCTTGGGGACGTTTCTGACACCATATATTTT	CASSLALGDVSDTIYF
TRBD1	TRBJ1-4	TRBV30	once	TGTGCCTGGGGCCCGACAGGGTCAGGGGAAAAACTGTTTTTT	CAWGPTGSGEKLFF
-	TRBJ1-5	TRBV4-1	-	TGCGCCAGCAGCCAAGGCCAGGGTTATTTGAGCAATCAGCCCCAGCATTTT	CASSQGQGYLSNQPQHF
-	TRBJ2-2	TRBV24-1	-	TGTGCCACCAGTGATTCAGCGAGCACCGGGGAGCTGTTTTTT	CATSDSASTGELFF
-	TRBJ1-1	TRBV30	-	TGTGCCTGGAGTGTATCCACCGGCACTGAAGCTTTCTTT	CAWSVSTGTEAFF
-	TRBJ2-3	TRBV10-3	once	TGTGCCATCAGTGAGCGCAGCTACACAGATACGCAGTATTTT	CAISERSYTDTQYF
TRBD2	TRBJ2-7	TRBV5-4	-	TGTGCCAGCAGCTTGCGGGCGGGAGGGTCCTACGAGCAGTACTTC	CASSLRAGGSYEQYF
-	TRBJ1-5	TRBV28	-	TGTGCCAGCAGTTTGGGTCAAAGTCAGCCCCAGCATTTT	CASSLGQSQPQHF
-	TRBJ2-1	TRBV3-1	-	TGTGCCAGCAGCCAAGCCATCGACTCCTACAATGAGCAGTTCTTC	CASSQAIDSYNEQFF
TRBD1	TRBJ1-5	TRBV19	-	TGTGCCAGTAGTGCCGGACAGGGGGGCAATCAGCCCCAGCATTTT	CASSAGQGGNQPQHF
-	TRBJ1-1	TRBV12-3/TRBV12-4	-	TGTGCCAGCAGTCGCGCAGGGAACACTGAAGCTTTCTTT	CASSRAGNTEAFF